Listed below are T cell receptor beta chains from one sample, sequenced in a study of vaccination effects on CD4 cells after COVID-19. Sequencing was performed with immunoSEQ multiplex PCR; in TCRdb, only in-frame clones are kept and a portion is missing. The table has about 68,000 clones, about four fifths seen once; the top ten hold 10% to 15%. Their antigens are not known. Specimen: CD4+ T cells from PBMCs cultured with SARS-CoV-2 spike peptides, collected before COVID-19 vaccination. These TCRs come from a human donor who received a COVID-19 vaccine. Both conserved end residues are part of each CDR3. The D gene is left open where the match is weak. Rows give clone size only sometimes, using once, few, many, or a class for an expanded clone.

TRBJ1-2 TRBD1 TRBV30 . TGTGCCTCCTACCCAACAGGGGGTCTCTATGGCTACACCTTC CASYPTGGLYGYTF
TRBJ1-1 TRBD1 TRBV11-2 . TGTGCCAGCAGCTTAAACTTCGGGACAGGGGGCACTGAAGCTTTCTTT CASSLNFGTGGTEAFF
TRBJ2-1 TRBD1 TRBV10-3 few TGTGCCACCAGCACAGGGGCCCGCTCCTACAATGAGCAGTTCTTC CATSTGARSYNEQFF
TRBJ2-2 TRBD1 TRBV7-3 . TGTGCCAGCAGCTCGGGACAGGGATTCACCGGGGAGCTGTTTTTT CASSSGQGFTGELFF
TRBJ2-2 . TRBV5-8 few TGTGCCAGCAGCTTTGAGATCGTGGCCGGGGAGCTGTTTTTT CASSFEIVAGELFF
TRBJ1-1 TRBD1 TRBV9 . TGTGCCAGCAGCCTAGGGACAGGGGGCTCGGCTTTCTTT CASSLGTGGSAFF
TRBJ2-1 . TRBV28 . TGTGCCAGCAGTCCCTTCGGCAGGAGCTCCTACAATGAGCAGTTCTTC CASSPFGRSSYNEQFF
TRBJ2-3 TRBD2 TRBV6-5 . TGTGCCAGCAGTTACTCTTCAGCGGGGGGACCCCATACGCAGTATTTT CASSYSSAGGPHTQYF
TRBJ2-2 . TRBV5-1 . TGCGCCAGCAGCTTGCGGCGATCGGCAGATAACACCGGGGAGCTGTTTTTT CASSLRRSADNTGELFF
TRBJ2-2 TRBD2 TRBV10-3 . TGTGCCACTTCCACTAGCGGGGCTAACACCGGGGAGCTGTTTTTT CATSTSGANTGELFF
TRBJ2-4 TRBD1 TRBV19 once TGTGCCAGTAGTAAAACGGGGACAGGGTGGGGAGACATTCAGTACTTC CASSKTGTGWGDIQYF
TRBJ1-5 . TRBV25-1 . TGTGCCAGCAGTGAACGGGACTCGGGGGGCAATCAGCCCCAGCATTTT CASSERDSGGNQPQHF
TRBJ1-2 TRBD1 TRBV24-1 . TGTGCCACCAGTGAGCCCGGACAGGGCGTTGGCTATGGCTACACCTTC CATSEPGQGVGYGYTF
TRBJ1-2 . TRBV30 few TGTGCCTGGGGGACCCTAGATGGCTACACCTTC CAWGTLDGYTF
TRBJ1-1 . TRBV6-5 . TGTGCCAGCAGTTACTCGAGAGCAGGAAACACTGAAGCTTTCTTT CASSYSRAGNTEAFF
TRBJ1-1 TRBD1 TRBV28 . TGTGCCAGCAGTTTGATGACAGGGTGGAACACTGAAGCTTTCTTT CASSLMTGWNTEAFF
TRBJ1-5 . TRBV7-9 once TGTGCCAGCAGCTTAGGGGGGGAAGTGAGTCAGCCCCAGCATTTT CASSLGGEVSQPQHF
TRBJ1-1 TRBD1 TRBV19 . TGTGCCAGTAGGCCCGGGACAGGGAAAGGTAGAACTGAAGCTTTCTTT CASRPGTGKGRTEAFF
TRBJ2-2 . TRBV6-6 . TGTGCCAGCAGTTACAACAGGGGAGGCGGGGAGCTGTTTTTT CASSYNRGGGELFF
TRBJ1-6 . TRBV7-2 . TGTGCCAGCAGCCGGACCTACGGTGGGCCTAATTCACCCCTCCACTTT CASSRTYGGPNSPLHF
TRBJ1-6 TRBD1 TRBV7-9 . TGTGCCAGCAGCGTGGGACAGACTACCAATTCACCCCTCCACTTT CASSVGQTTNSPLHF
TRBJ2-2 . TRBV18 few TGTGCCAGCTCACCATCCAGGGAGGAGCTGTTTTTT CASSPSREELFF
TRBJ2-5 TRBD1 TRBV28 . TGTGCCAGCAGTTTCGGGACAGCTCGGGAGACCCAGTACTTC CASSFGTARETQYF
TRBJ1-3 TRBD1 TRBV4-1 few TGCGCCAGCAGCCAAGATACAGGGGGCCGAAACACCATATATTTT CASSQDTGGRNTIYF
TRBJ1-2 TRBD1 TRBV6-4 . TGTGCCAGCAGTGAACAGACAGGGGGCGATGGCTACACCTTC CASSEQTGGDGYTF
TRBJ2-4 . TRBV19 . TGTGCCAGCAGTAGAGGTTCGGGGGCGAACATTCAGTACTTC CASSRGSGANIQYF
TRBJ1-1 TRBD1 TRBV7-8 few TGTGCCAGCAGCCGACCCCGAGACAGGGGGCTAGTCTACACTGAAGCTTTCTTT CASSRPRDRGLVYTEAFF
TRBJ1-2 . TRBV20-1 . TGCAGTGCTAGGGGGACCTATGGCTACACCTTC CSARGTYGYTF
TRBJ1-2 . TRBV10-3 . TGTGCCATCAGTGAGATTCAGGCTGGCTACACCTTC CAISEIQAGYTF
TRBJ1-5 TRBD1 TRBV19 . TGTGCCAGTAGTTCAGCCGGGACAGGGGGACAGCCCCAGCATTTT CASSSAGTGGQPQHF
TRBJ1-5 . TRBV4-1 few TGCGCCAGCAGCCAAGATGGACCAGTCCTCAATCAGCCCCAGCATTTT CASSQDGPVLNQPQHF
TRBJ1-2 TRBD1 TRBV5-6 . TGTGCCAGCAGCCTGGACAGGGCCTATGGCTACACCTTC CASSLDRAYGYTF
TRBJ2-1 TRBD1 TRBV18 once TGTGCCAGCTCACCAAGGGACAGCTCCTACAATGAGCAGTTCTTC CASSPRDSSYNEQFF
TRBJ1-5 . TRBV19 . TGTGCCAGCGATATAAGGGGGAGAGGTAATCAGCCCCAGCATTTT CASDIRGRGNQPQHF
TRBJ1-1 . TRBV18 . TGTGCCAGCTCACCCTTCCAAGGAGGCGACACTGAAGCTTTCTTT CASSPFQGGDTEAFF
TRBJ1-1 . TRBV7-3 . TGTGCCAGCAGCTTGGGACAGAACACTGAAGCTTTCTTT CASSLGQNTEAFF
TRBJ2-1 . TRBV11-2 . TGTGCCAGCAGCCCCCGTCGAGCCTACAATGAGCAGTTCTTC CASSPRRAYNEQFF
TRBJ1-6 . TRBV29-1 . TGCAGCGTTGGAGTTGGATCCGACTCACCCCTCCACTTT CSVGVGSDSPLHF
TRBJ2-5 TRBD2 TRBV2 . TGTGCCAGCAGGGGACTAGCGAATCAAGAGACCCAGTACTTC CASRGLANQETQYF
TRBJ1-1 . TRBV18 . TGTGCCAGCTCACTAGCGGCGAACACTGAAGCTTTCTTT CASSLAANTEAFF
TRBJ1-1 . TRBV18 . TGTGCCAGCTCACCCCCTTTGGGCAGGGTGGGGACTGAAGCTTTCTTT CASSPPLGRVGTEAFF
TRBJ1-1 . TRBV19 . TGTGCCAGTAGGCCCGATCCGGGGAGGTGGGCTTTCTTT CASRPDPGRWAFF
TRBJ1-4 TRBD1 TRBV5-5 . TGTGCCAGCAGCTGGGGGACAGTTCTTGAAAAACTGTTTTTT CASSWGTVLEKLFF
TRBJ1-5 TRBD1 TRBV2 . TGTGCCAGCAGTGTAGGGACAGGGGATCAGCCCCAGCATTTT CASSVGTGDQPQHF
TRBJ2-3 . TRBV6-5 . TGTGCCAGCAGTTACACTAGTAGCACAGATACGCAGTATTTT CASSYTSSTDTQYF
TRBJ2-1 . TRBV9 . TGTGCCAGCAACATAGGACTCTCCTACAATGAGCAGTTCTTC CASNIGLSYNEQFF
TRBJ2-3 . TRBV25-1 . TGTGCCAGCAGTGAAATCCAGGGCCGGGGCACAGATACGCAGTATTTT CASSEIQGRGTDTQYF
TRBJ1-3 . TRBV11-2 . TGTGCCAGCAGTAACGGGGTTGGAAACACCATATATTTT CASSNGVGNTIYF